This TCR beta chain emerged from a study of blood T cell repertoires in COVID-19. Background on the study: The analysed material was cDNA or gDNA that came from T cells, B-cell-depleted T cells, or PBMCs.

The CDR3 length is 15 residues. Trimming removed 3 bases from V and 0 bases from J, with 9 bases in between. CDR1 LNHDA and CDR2 SQIVND come from the germline V gene (reference sequence). Repertoires were generated with immunoSEQ multiplex PCR, while TCRdb's copy carries only in-frame clones and drops some. The repertoire holds a few hundred thousand clones, with roughly 90% as singletons. The clonotype originates from a man between 18 and 29 years old who had recovered from COVID-19. V usage is TRBV19 and J usage is TRBJ1-5; the D is unclear. The source material was peripheral blood. Here the CDR3 reads CASSMNRNSNQPQHF. CDR3 coding DNA: TGTGCCAGTAGTATGAACAGAAATAGCAATCAGCCCCAGCATTTT.